Sequencing of this T cell receptor beta chain was carried out in a study of T cells of healthy individuals. TCRdb reprocessed the 5' RACE reads via MiXCR and lists one record per CDR3 protein. This table holds roughly 87,000 distinct CDR3 sequences, 17% found once. This clonotype was seen a few times. The sequence derives from a human donor in good health.

CDR3 nucleotide sequence: TGTGCCAGCAGCCGCGCAGGGAGAGTCGAGACCCAGTACTTC. The encoded protein is CASSRAGRVETQYF. The genes are TRBV28 and TRBJ2-5; D might be TRBD1 or TRBD2, each matching 5 bases. Germline lookup yields CDR1 MDHEN and CDR2 SYDVKM. V lost 6 bases and J lost 5, with 16 bases in between. The CDR3 has 14 residues.